This TCR beta chain appears in the sequencing data of a study of cytomegalovirus exposure and HLA in healthy donors. Use of 60 Vbeta and 13 Jbeta primers characterized the PCR. Method: immunoSEQ multiplex PCR; TCRdb's copy keeps in-frame clones and lacks some. The sample contains about 140,000 clones, 80% of which appear only once. The origin of this receptor is a woman aged 40 to 49 in good health and CMV-seronegative. Material for sequencing was PBMCs.

The CDR3 DNA reads as TGCAGCGTTGAGCAGGGGGCGAATCAGCCCCAGCATTTT. As protein: CSVEQGANQPQHF. The genes are TRBV29-1 and TRBJ1-5; 8 bases align to TRBD1. V dropped 3 bases and J dropped 4; count of bases not matched to a gene: 2. The CDR3 covers 13 residues. Germline V gene data show CDR1 as SQVTM and CDR2 as ANQGSEA.